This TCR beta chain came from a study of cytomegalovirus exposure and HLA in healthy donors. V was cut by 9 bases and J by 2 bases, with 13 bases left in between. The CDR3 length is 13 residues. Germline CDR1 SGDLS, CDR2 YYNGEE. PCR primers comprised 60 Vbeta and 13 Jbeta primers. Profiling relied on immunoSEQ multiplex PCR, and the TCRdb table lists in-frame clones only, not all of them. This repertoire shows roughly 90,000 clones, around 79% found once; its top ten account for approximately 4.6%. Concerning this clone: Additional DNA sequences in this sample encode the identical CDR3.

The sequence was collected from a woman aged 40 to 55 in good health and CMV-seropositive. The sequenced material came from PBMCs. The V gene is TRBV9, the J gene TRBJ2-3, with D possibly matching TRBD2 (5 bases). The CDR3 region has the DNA TGTGCCATCCTCGGACTGCCCACAGATACGCAGTATTTT. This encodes CAILGLPTDTQYF.